Included here is one T cell receptor beta chain sequence, with context. No antigen is known for it. A much larger clone sits a single nucleotide away, making a read error possible. Spanning cysteine to phenylalanine, the CDR3 consists of 16 amino acids. This entry keeps only the CDR3 DNA: 48 bases, framed from base 1. Taken from the germline V gene, the CDR1 and CDR2 loops are LGHNA and YSLEER. The sample belongs to a study of molecular identifiers for immune sequencing clone quantification listed by TCRdb under 2018. With respect to the entire study: In a replicate experiment, RNA from approximately 22,000 or 94,000 naive CD8 T cells was split into five aliquots, four of which were sequenced. This methods study used CD8 T cells to benchmark TCR RNA copy counting and molecular-identifier clustering-based TCR repertoire sequencing (MIDCIRS). Broader findings and caveats from the paper: In CMV-specific effector cells, clones with more than 20 RNA copies accounted for over 97% of molecules, whereas in naive cells such clones accounted for under 1%. Even against a background of roughly 1 million naive CD8 T cells, spiked-in Jurkat TCR RNA amounting to a single cell's worth was reported to be detectable. The naive libraries included spiked-in Jurkat TCR RNA (approximately ten copies' worth), and this RNA is not part of the donor repertoire. Without barcode sub-clustering, chimeric consensus sequences inflated TCR diversity; chimeras reached as high as 47%. Highly expanded clone sizes could be underestimated if identical TCR molecules share a barcode. Modeling estimated about 3 recovered TCR RNA copies per cell, compared with around 9.7 by digital PCR, which implies around 33% capture efficiency.

Libraries of naive CD8 T cells were built from anywhere between about 18,000 and 1,000,000 sorted cells, with 10%, 30% or 50% of the purified RNA used. Naive CD8 T cells, defined as CD8+CD4-CCR7+CD45RA+, were FACS-sorted into RLT Plus buffer on a BD FACSAria II. Approximately nine TCR copies' worth of Jurkat RNA were spiked into about 19,000-1,100,000 naive CD8 T cell samples to test detection sensitivity. CD8 T cells were enriched using RosetteSep CD8+ T Cell Enrichment Cocktail and Ficoll-Paque, and the enriched cells then underwent ACK red cell lysis. The method was PCR. Reads for this sample came from an Illumina HiSeq 4000. Preparation of bulk TCR libraries followed a previously described approach, with the TCR primers listed in Table S5. The Qiagen AllPrep DNA/RNA kit was used to purify total RNA. Before analysis, reads from multiple sequencing runs of one library were combined. On the study's bioinformatics: Reads were retained only if the reads had an exact TCR constant sequence, and the retained reads were trimmed to 150 nt and grouped according to their 12-nt molecular barcodes. Reads inside each barcode group were sub-clustered using a 15% Levenshtein threshold, and a quality-weighted consensus sequence was constructed for each RNA molecule. Non-functional sequences were filtered out, along with any lower-count sequence sitting one edit away from another sequence. Barcode sub-clusters with fewer than 20% of the maximum read count were removed, based on fitting two negative binomial distributions. TCRdb trimmed the raw reads at Q25, called clones with MiXCR and kept productive beta chains. All rows with the same CDR3 protein become a single entry with the most common DNA and genes. In this record, the V and J calls reflect TCRdb's handling and not the investigators' own analysis. The sample table records 35,000 to 45,000 distinct CDR3 sequences; 15% to 20% of these occur just once. Less than 1.2% of the sample is taken by the ten largest.

The receptor was isolated from a human donor in good health. Some libraries in this study had Jurkat cell RNA spiked in. The sample was naive CD8+ T cells from blood, with Jurkat cell RNA spiked in. The cell subset or site label here, explained by the study, means: FACS-sorted CD8+CD4-CCR7+CD45RA+ naive T cells. The rearrangement combines TRBV4-3 with TRBJ1-2; the D segment could be TRBD1, given 5 matching bases. The sequenced DNA is TGCGCCAGCAGGCAAGAAGTAAGGGGAATAAACTATGGCTACACCTTC. It encodes CASRQEVRGINYGYTF.